This T cell receptor (beta chain) was recovered during a study of blood T cell repertoires in COVID-19. Measured with immunoSEQ multiplex PCR; TCRdb has only the in-frame clones, and not every one. The data contain 150,000 to 180,000 clones, about 80% of them singletons. Germline V gene data show CDR1 as SQVTM and CDR2 as ANQGSEA. The CDR3 is 12 residues long. This chain uses TRBV29-1 with TRBJ2-7; TRBD1 matches 9 bases. The sequencing sample was made of peripheral blood. This receptor was taken from a woman in her sixties with COVID-19, enrolled during active disease. The CDR3 here is CSAGTGTNEQYF. CDR3 nucleotides: TGCAGTGCCGGGACAGGGACGAACGAGCAGTACTTC.